This TCR beta chain was found in a study of T cell responses to AZD1222 COVID-19 vaccine. This table comes from immunoSEQ multiplex PCR, and its TCRdb copy is limited to in-frame clones, with some not included. This sample carries around 120,000 clones, roughly 92% of them seen once, and the ten largest clones take around 1.5%. The junction had 5 bases not matched to a gene; V was cut back by 4 bases and J by 6 bases. CDR3 length equals 14 residues. From germline, CDR1 is MDHEN and CDR2 SYDVKM. The sequencing here drew on peripheral blood, taken 28 days after the second AZD1222 dose. This chain connects TRBV28 to TRBJ2-1; 8 bases line up with TRBD2. This receptor was identified in an adult who received the AZD1222 COVID-19 vaccine. The CDR3 loop is CASSSSGTSNEQFF. CDR3 DNA: TGTGCCAGCAGTTCCTCCGGGACTAGCAATGAGCAGTTCTTC.